Following are 23 T cell receptor beta chains from one sample sequenced in a study of control samples from healthy donors and cancer patients. Libraries were prepared by immunoSEQ multiplex PCR; TCRdb keeps only in-frame clonotypes and omits some of them. The table lists roughly 60,000 clones, around 95% of them singletons, with roughly 4% in the top ten. The sequenced sample was blood. The receptors here all came from a man younger than 45 in good health.

This rearrangement joins TRBV27 to TRBJ1-5, with D possibly TRBD1 on 5 matching bases. V lost 2 bases to trimming and J lost 3 bases, with 11 bases between them. Looked up from germline, CDR1 is MNHEY and CDR2 is SMNVEV (reference sequence). The CDR3 runs 15 residues. The CDR3: CASSLQGIPNQPQHF. CDR3 nucleotide sequence: TGTGCCAGCAGTTTACAGGGTATCCCCAATCAGCCCCAGCATTTT.

The V call is TRBV13, the J call TRBJ1-4; 10 bases map to TRBD1. The V segment lost 5 bases and the J segment 7 bases; nucleotides outside the gene matches: 7. The germline V gene encodes CDR1 PRHDT and CDR2 FYEKMQ (reference sequence). The length of the CDR3 is 15 residues. CDR3 nucleotide sequence: TGTGCCAGCAGCCCGCGCGACAGGGGGCTTGAAAAACTGTTTTTT. Translation: CASSPRDRGLEKLFF.

V and J are TRBV28 and TRBJ1-5; 7 nucleotides line up with TRBD1. The CDR3 extends over 15 amino acids. J was trimmed by 3 bases and V by 6 bases; bases with no gene match: 8. From germline, CDR1 is MDHEN and CDR2 SYDVKM. The CDR3 DNA follows: TGTGCCAGCAGGAAACCCAGGGGGTCCAATCAGCCCCAGCATTTT. Its translation is CASRKPRGSNQPQHF.

This sequence joins TRBV6-5 and TRBJ1-5; unclear D gene. The length of the CDR3 is 16 residues. V lost 6 bases to trimming and J lost 0 bases, with 15 bases between them. The germline gives CDR1 MNHEY, CDR2 SVGAGI. CDR3 bases: TGTGCCAGCAGCTACGCTAGACCCGTTAGCAATCAGCCCCAGCATTTT. Residues: CASSYARPVSNQPQHF.

The chain joins TRBV6-4 to TRBJ2-1; tentatively, D is TRBD1 (5 bases). The ends were cut back, 8 bases at V and 0 bases at J, with 11 bases in the middle. The CDR3 extends over 14 amino acids. Germline V lookup: CDR1 MRHNA, CDR2 SNTAGT. CDR3 in amino acids: CASALGVSYNEQFF. DNA of the CDR3: TGTGCCAGCGCATTAGGGGTCTCCTACAATGAGCAGTTCTTC.

The V call is TRBV3-1 (or the pseudogene TRBV3-2), the J call TRBJ2-1; D is ambiguous. The CDR3 is made up of 13 amino acids. CDR1 LGHDT and CDR2 YNNKEL come from the germline V gene (reference sequence). Trimming removed 4 bases at V and 5 bases at J, with 9 bases between. The DNA for the CDR3 is TGTGCCAGCAGCCCGGATAGTAACAATGAGCAGTTCTTC. Translated, it gives CASSPDSNNEQFF.

This chain's CDR3 is CASSRDRGTQGYTF. The CDR3, as DNA: TGTGCCAGCTCGCGGGACAGGGGGACTCAGGGCTACACCTTC. This chain links TRBV18 with TRBJ1-2; TRBD1 matches 11 bases. CDR3 length: 14 amino acids. J lost 8 bases, V lost 6 bases, and 8 bases had no gene match. Germline CDR1 is KGHSH and CDR2 is LQKENI.

The chain employs TRBV7-9 and TRBJ1-5; 12 nucleotides match TRBD1. CDR3 length equals 16 residues. The germline V gene encodes CDR1 SEHNR and CDR2 FQNEAQ (reference sequence). Trimming took 5 bases from V and 3 from J; bases not matched to a gene: 5. CDR3 amino acids: CASSRGQGAYNQPQHF. The CDR3, as DNA: TGTGCCAGCAGCCGGGGACAGGGGGCTTACAATCAGCCCCAGCATTTT.

The V call is TRBV7-2, the J call TRBJ1-4, with D possibly matching TRBD1 (6 bases). Germline-derived CDR1 and CDR2 are SGHTA and FQGNSA. The CDR3 has 14 amino acids. V was trimmed by 4 bases and J by 3 bases, leaving 9 bases between them. This CDR3 is CASSSDRSNEKLFF. The DNA of the CDR3 is TGTGCCAGCAGCTCCGACAGGTCTAATGAAAAACTGTTTTTT. The variable domain in full, completed from reference TRBV7-2 and TRBJ1-4, reads GAGVSQSPSNKVTEKGKDVELRCDPISGHTALYWYRQSLGQGLEFLIYFQGNSAPDKSGLPSDRFSAERTGGSVSTLTIQRTQQEDSAVYLCASSSDRSNEKLFFGSGTQLSVL.

The chain is built from TRBV4-3 and TRBJ1-6; no clear D gene. Trimming took 1 base from V and 11 from J, leaving 15 bases between them. Germline values: CDR1 LGHNA, CDR2 YSLEER. The CDR3 sequence is 15 residues long. DNA of the CDR3: TGCGCCAGCAGCCAAGTGAGAGGGTTCAGCGCACCCCTCCACTTT. Its translation is CASSQVRGFSAPLHF.

The CDR3 region is CASSLVNQPQHF. The CDR3 nucleotides are TGTGCCAGCAGTTTAGTCAATCAGCCCCAGCATTTT. The chain combines TRBV28 with TRBJ1-5; D gene unclear. Germline V CDR1 and CDR2: MDHEN, SYDVKM. With 2 bases removed from V and 3 bases from J, the gap between germline ends came to 2 bases. The CDR3 is 12 amino acids. Full variable domain (remainder filled in from reference TRBV28 and TRBJ1-5): DVKVTQSSRYLVKRTGEKVFLECVQDMDHENMFWYRQDPGLGLRLIYFSYDVKMKEKGDIPEGYSVSREKKERFSLILESASTNQTSMYLCASSLVNQPQHFGDGTRLSIL.

This chain uses TRBV15 with TRBJ1-5; a possible D gene is TRBD1 (5 bases). The CDR3 covers 12 residues. The V end was cut by 5 bases, the J end by 11 bases, with 13 bases between. The V gene's germline CDR1 is LNHNV and CDR2 YYDKDF (reference sequence). The CDR3 is CATSSGLRAQHF. In DNA form, the CDR3 reads TGTGCCACCAGCTCGGGGCTAAGGGCCCAGCATTTT.

This chain links TRBV11-2 with TRBJ2-1, with a tentative D call TRBD2 (6 bases). The CDR3 is 17 residues long. The V and J ends lost 3 bases and 2 bases respectively, with 17 bases between them. CDR1 and CDR2 (germline): SGHAT, FQNNGV. CDR3 nucleotides: TGTGCCAGCAGCTTTGGTCCTGGGGGGTCCCCCTACAATGAGCAGTTCTTC. It specifies CASSFGPGGSPYNEQFF. Complete variable domain (other parts from reference TRBV11-2 and TRBJ2-1): EAGVAQSPRYKIIEKRQSVAFWCNPISGHATLYWYQQILGQGPKLLIQFQNNGVVDDSQLPKDRFSAERLKGVDSTLKIQPAKLEDSAVYLCASSFGPGGSPYNEQFFGPGTRLTVL.

The DNA for the CDR3 is TGTGCCAGCAGTTACGCGTCCGGGCTAGCGGGATACGAGCAGTACTTC. It is translated as CASSYASGLAGYEQYF. The V call is TRBV6-5, the J call TRBJ2-7; TRBD2 matches 9 bases. Germline lookup yields CDR1 MNHEY and CDR2 SVGAGI. The CDR3 is made up of 16 amino acids. Trimming at V came to 2 bases and at J to 4 bases, leaving 9 bases not matched to a gene.

V is TRBV6-5 and J is TRBJ1-4; D unresolved. The CDR3 has 13 amino acids. V was cut by 1 base and J by 5 bases, with 5 bases left in between. CDR1 is MNHEY and CDR2 is SVGAGI in the germline V gene. As DNA, the CDR3 is TGTGCCAGCAGTTACTTCCAGAATGAAAAACTGTTTTTT. Its protein is CASSYFQNEKLFF.

The chain has TRBV5-1 and TRBJ2-2, with no clear D. The CDR3 totals 15 residues. V was cut by 0 bases and J by 1 base, with 7 bases left in between. Germline V gives CDR1 SGHRS, CDR2 YFSETQ. As DNA, the CDR3 is TGCGCCAGCAGCTTGGGGCCTAGGAACACCGGGGAGCTGTTTTTT. This encodes CASSLGPRNTGELFF. The whole variable domain, filled in from reference TRBV5-1 and TRBJ2-2, reads KAGVTQTPRYLIKTRGQQVTLSCSPISGHRSVSWYQQTPGQGLQFLFEYFSETQRNKGNFPGRFSGRQFSNSRSEMNVSTLELGDSALYLCASSLGPRNTGELFFGEGSRLTVL.

The V and J genes are TRBV27 and TRBJ1-1; D may be TRBD1 (6 bases). The CDR3 is 14 residues long. Germline CDR1 is MNHEY and CDR2 is SMNVEV (reference sequence). V gave up 3 bases and J gave up 2 bases, with 10 bases separating them. The CDR3 DNA reads as TGTGCCAGCAGTTTCTTACAGGGTAACACTGAAGCTTTCTTT. It is translated as CASSFLQGNTEAFF.

This rearrangement joins TRBV5-6 to TRBJ1-2, with 8 bases fitting TRBD1. The CDR3 length is 15 residues. Germline loops: CDR1 SGHDT, CDR2 YYEEEE. The ends lost 0 bases at V and 4 bases at J; junction bases unmatched: 5. CDR3 coding DNA: TGTGCCAGCAGCTTGGTCAGGGGGCCGCTCTATGGCTACACCTTC. Translation: CASSLVRGPLYGYTF.

The rearrangement joins TRBV10-2 to TRBJ1-4; D might be TRBD1 (5 bases). The CDR3 spans 19 residues. From germline, CDR1 is WSHSY and CDR2 SAAADI. V lost 2 bases and J 2 bases, leaving 21 bases between the germline ends. CDR3 DNA sequence: TGCGCCAGCAGTGAGCTTCCTTTTACCGAGAAGGGGACTAATGAAAAACTGTTTTTT. Encoded protein: CASSELPFTEKGTNEKLFF.

This clone showed up just a few times. V gene TRBV27 combines with J gene TRBJ1-4; D possibly corresponds to TRBD1 (5 bases). V was pared by 5 bases and J by 0 bases, with 16 bases between. The CDR3 has 17 amino acids. Germline CDR1 reads MNHEY; CDR2 reads SMNVEV (reference sequence). CDR3 loop: CASSPWGGSATNEKLFF. Here the CDR3 DNA reads TGTGCCAGCAGTCCCTGGGGGGGGAGCGCAACTAATGAAAAACTGTTTTTT.

This chain uses TRBV7-9 with TRBJ1-1; D is uncertain. This CDR3 is 13 amino acids long. The germline V gene encodes CDR1 SEHNR and CDR2 FQNEAQ (reference sequence). V was clipped by 7 bases and J by 0 bases, with 9 bases between them. CDR3: CASTSGMNTEAFF. Here the CDR3 DNA reads TGTGCCAGCACCTCAGGCATGAACACTGAAGCTTTCTTT.

The V and J genes are TRBV19 and TRBJ1-6, with D hard to call. The CDR3 extends over 12 amino acids. V lost 6 bases, J lost 10 bases, and 10 bases lay in between. From germline, CDR1 is LNHDA and CDR2 SQIVND (reference sequence). CDR3 amino acids: CASRSAESPLHF. The CDR3 region has the DNA TGTGCCAGTAGATCAGCAGAGTCACCCCTCCACTTT. Full variable domain (remainder filled in from reference TRBV19 and TRBJ1-6): DGGITQSPKYLFRKEGQNVTLSCEQNLNHDAMYWYRQDPGQGLRLIYYSQIVNDFQKGDIAEGYSVSREKKESFPLTVTSAQKNPTAFYLCASRSAESPLHFGNGTRLTVT.

The chain combines TRBV11-2 with TRBJ2-3; TRBD2 matches 8 bases. The V segment lost 5 bases and the J segment 2 bases; nucleotides outside the gene matches: 9. The germline V gene encodes CDR1 SGHAT and CDR2 FQNNGV. The CDR3 sequence is 16 residues long. Here the CDR3 DNA reads TGTGCCAGCAGCCCCGTGGGCGGGGGGCTCACAGATACGCAGTATTTT. This codes for CASSPVGGGLTDTQYF. Together with reference TRBV11-2 and TRBJ2-3, the CDR3 gives the full variable domain: EAGVAQSPRYKIIEKRQSVAFWCNPISGHATLYWYQQILGQGPKLLIQFQNNGVVDDSQLPKDRFSAERLKGVDSTLKIQPAKLEDSAVYLCASSPVGGGLTDTQYFGPGTRLTVL.